The T cell receptor beta chain described here comes from a study of metastatic and nonmetastatic thyroid tumors. About the research overall: Comparative analysis of repertoires was undertaken across blood and tumor or nodule tissue obtained from malignant and benign thyroid patients. General observations from the study: Significantly higher TCR beta diversity was reportedly seen in malignant thyroid tumors than benign nodules, in blood and tumor.

The entire patient cohort was treatment-naive prior to thyroid surgery. Per the original data handling: The authors used CDR3 differences across clinicopathological groups to build a distant-metastasis classifier for papillary thyroid cancer. TCRdb reprocessed the PCR reads using MiXCR. TCRdb, not the authors, supplied the V and J calls. Of 43,000 or so clones listed, around 17% are singletons. This clone was counted many times. Antigen unknown. Sequenced sample: blood. The TCR sequence derives from a female donor with papillary thyroid cancer or a benign thyroid nodule (not recorded which). Some clones in this sample may be carry-over from other donors' samples.

In nucleotides, the CDR3 is TGTGCCAGCTCACCACTTCGGAGCTCTGGAAACACCATATATTTT. Amino acids: CASSPLRSSGNTIYF. The rearrangement links TRBV18 to TRBJ1-3; no reliable D call. Germline loops: CDR1 KGHSH, CDR2 LQKENI. Between the trimmed V and J ends, which lost 1 base and 0 bases, there was a span of 7 bases. The CDR3 is made up of 15 amino acids.